This T cell receptor beta chain is drawn from a study of Ad26.COV2.S vaccination and SARS-CoV-2 variants. The treatment here: about 20 received Ad26.COV2.S at low or high dose, single or two shots; 5 received placebo; per-sample allocation not given. Sampling occurred on day 63 after the first vaccine or placebo injection. This Boston cohort included adults aged 18-55 years. The CDR3 runs to 13 residues. Germline V gene sequence: CDR1 PRHDT, CDR2 FYEKMQ (reference sequence). V gave up 5 bases and J gave up 4 bases, with 11 bases separating them. Libraries were prepared by immunoSEQ multiplex PCR; TCRdb keeps only in-frame clonotypes and omits some of them. The repertoire holds 300,000 to 350,000 clones, roughly nine tenths seen once, with 4.5% to 7% in the top ten.

This chain uses TRBV13 with TRBJ1-2, with a possible D match to TRBD1 (5 bases). This clonotype was obtained from a person between 18 and 60 years old who received the Ad26.COV2.S COVID-19 vaccine or a placebo. Sample: peripheral blood, taken in a trial of Ad26.COV2.S vaccine versus placebo. CDR3 region: CASSERQSYGYTF. CDR3 in DNA: TGTGCCAGCAGCGAAAGACAGTCCTATGGCTACACCTTC.